The T cell receptor (beta chain) described here comes from a study of blood T cell repertoires in COVID-19. Study-wide context: Italy, Spain and the United States were the sources of the convalescent and acute COVID-19 samples. PBMCs, B-cell-depleted T cells, or T cells provided the cDNA or gDNA that made up the material.

In the original analysis: Amplifying reference gene primers gave estimates of nucleated cell counts. Only in-frame clones appear in the TCRdb table, and some are missing; sequencing was by immunoSEQ multiplex PCR. V and J calls and clone size are as listed in that table; D and trimming were resolved from the DNA. The sample includes around 310,000 clones, approximately 91% of them seen just once. CDR3 size: 14 residues. With V trimmed by 6 bases and J by 4 bases, 3 bases remained unmatched. Looked up from germline, CDR1 is MDHEN and CDR2 is SYDVKM. Sequenced material: peripheral blood. The clonotype originates from a woman aged 55-75 years with acute or convalescent COVID-19. The chain carries TRBV28 and TRBJ2-7; TRBD2 matches at 13 bases. CDR3 loop: CASRWTSGGYEQYF. The CDR3, as DNA: TGTGCCAGCAGGTGGACTAGCGGGGGTTACGAGCAGTACTTC.